The 25 T cell receptor beta chains given below trace back to one sample, sequenced in a study of technical replicates of blood from a handful of donors. Assay: immunoSEQ multiplex PCR; the TCRdb copy retains only in-frame clones and omits some. This table has about 68,000 clones, 95% to 97% appearing once. Material: T cells isolated from PBMCs. These receptors were taken from a human donor in good health.

This chain uses TRBV5-4 with TRBJ1-4; 10 nucleotides match TRBD1. From germline, CDR1 is SGHNT and CDR2 YYREEE (reference sequence). CDR3 size: 15 residues. With 3 bases clipped from V and 7 bases from J, the junction kept 6 bases outside the gene matches. CDR3 bases: TGTGCCAGCAGCTCGGACAGGGGGTGGGGTGAAAAACTGTTTTTT. Translating gives CASSSDRGWGEKLFF.

This clone was picked up one time. This chain uses TRBV11-2 with TRBJ1-1; D may be TRBD1 (6 bases). CDR3 length: 14 amino acids. Germline CDR1 SGHAT, CDR2 FQNNGV. Trimming left V 5 bases short and J 0 bases short, with 10 bases between. This CDR3 reads CASSLTGMNTEAFF. CDR3 sequence (DNA): TGTGCCAGCAGCCTGACAGGCATGAACACTGAAGCTTTCTTT.

This chain links TRBV28 with TRBJ2-7; D possibly corresponds to TRBD1 (5 bases). This CDR3 has 13 residues. Between the trimmed V and J ends, which lost 10 bases and 0 bases, there was a span of 13 bases. CDR1 and CDR2 from the germline V gene are MDHEN and SYDVKM. CDR3 sequence (DNA): TGTGCCACCCTCAGTGACAGCTCCTACGAGCAGTACTTC. Translating it yields CATLSDSSYEQYF.

This sequence joins TRBV4-1 and TRBJ2-7; the match to TRBD2 covers 10 bases. V gave up 4 bases and J gave up 4 bases; unmatched junction bases: 4. CDR1 is MGHRA and CDR2 is YSYEKL in the germline V gene. The CDR3 is made up of 14 amino acids. The CDR3: CASSPGTSEYEQYF. The CDR3 DNA sequence: TGCGCCAGCAGCCCCGGGACTAGCGAATACGAGCAGTACTTC.

The chain uses TRBV30 and TRBJ1-1; 9 bases line up with TRBD1. CDR1 GTSNPN and CDR2 SVGIG come from the germline V gene (reference sequence). Losses at the gene ends were 3 bases for V and 8 bases for J; bases not matched to a gene: 16. The CDR3 is made up of 16 amino acids. In DNA form, the CDR3 reads TGTGCCTGGAGCCTTCCGGGGGGACAGGGAAAGTGGGAAGCTTTCTTT. Protein: CAWSLPGGQGKWEAFF.

V gene TRBV6-1 combines with J gene TRBJ2-2; a possible D gene is TRBD2 (6 bases). The CDR3 loop spans 15 amino acids. Trimming stripped 2 bases from V and 1 base from J, with 8 bases between. Germline V CDR1 and CDR2: MNHNS, SASEGT. The CDR3 loop reads CASSETGRNTGELFF. The CDR3 region has the DNA TGTGCCAGCAGTGAAACCGGGAGGAACACCGGGGAGCTGTTTTTT.

The V and J genes are TRBV5-1 and TRBJ2-1, with D possibly being TRBD2 (6 bases). Germline loops: CDR1 SGHRS, CDR2 YFSETQ. The CDR3 has 13 amino acids. Trimming took 0 bases from V and 10 from J, leaving 11 bases between them. The CDR3 bases are TGCGCCAGCAGCTTGGGGCTAGCGTCCGAGCAGTTCTTC. Protein: CASSLGLASEQFF.

This clone showed up just once. The chain carries TRBV6-1 and TRBJ2-1; TRBD2 matches at 11 bases. J was trimmed by 4 bases and V by 1 base; bases with no gene match: 6. The CDR3 contains 17 residues. Germline CDR1 reads MNHNS; CDR2 reads SASEGT. CDR3: CASSEGTPSGGYNEQFF. The DNA of the CDR3 is TGTGCCAGCAGTGAAGGGACCCCTAGCGGGGGGTACAATGAGCAGTTCTTC.

The V call is TRBV4-2, the J call TRBJ1-5; D might be TRBD1 (6 bases). This CDR3 is built from 15 residues. Germline V gene sequence: CDR1 LGHNA, CDR2 YNFKEQ. Trimming shortened V by 1 base and J by 8 bases, and 15 bases separated the two germline ends. CDR3 DNA: TGTGCCAGCAGCCAAGTAGGGGGGGGCCGGGAGCCCCAGCATTTT. Its translation is CASSQVGGGREPQHF.

The chain employs TRBV7-2 and TRBJ2-6, with a possible D match to TRBD2 (5 bases). V was pared by 5 bases and J by 0 bases, with 20 bases between. The germline V gene encodes CDR1 SGHTA and CDR2 FQGNSA. CDR3 length: 19 residues. The DNA for the CDR3 is TGTGCCAGCAGCCCTCGTGGAGGACCACCTTCCTCTGGGGCCAACGTCCTGACTTTC. Protein sequence: CASSPRGGPPSSGANVLTF. Complete variable domain (other parts from reference TRBV7-2 and TRBJ2-6): GAGVSQSPSNKVTEKGKDVELRCDPISGHTALYWYRQSLGQGLEFLIYFQGNSAPDKSGLPSDRFSAERTGGSVSTLTIQRTQQEDSAVYLCASSPRGGPPSSGANVLTFGAGSRLTVL.

The CDR3: CASSQRQGADYEQYF. DNA of the CDR3: TGTGCCAGCAGCCAACGACAGGGGGCGGATTACGAGCAGTACTTC. This sequence joins TRBV5-4 and TRBJ2-7; 10 nucleotides agree with TRBD1. CDR1 is SGHNT, CDR2 YYREEE, per germline (reference sequence). V lost 4 bases to trimming and J lost 4 bases; unmatched junction nucleotides: 8. CDR3 size: 15 residues.

The chain joins TRBV5-1 to TRBJ2-1; TRBD1 is a possible D gene (6 bases). Trimming removed 6 bases at V and 4 bases at J, with 11 bases between. Germline V lookup: CDR1 SGHRS, CDR2 YFSETQ. The CDR3 is 13 residues long. The CDR3 DNA follows: TGCGCCAGCACCATGACAGGATACAATGAGCAGTTCTTC. Translated: CASTMTGYNEQFF.

The chain is built from TRBV2 and TRBJ2-1, with 13 bases that match TRBD2. Looked up from germline, CDR1 is SNHLY and CDR2 is FYNNEI. The CDR3 covers 14 residues. V trimming: 7 bases; J trimming: 9 bases; junction bases outside the gene matches: 6. CDR3 sequence reads: CASTIGLAGVEQFF. CDR3 bases: TGTGCCAGCACCATAGGACTAGCGGGAGTTGAGCAGTTCTTC.

CDR3 nucleotide sequence: TGTGCCAGCAGCTCATCAGGGGTCGGTCCCGGCTACACCTTC. The encoded protein is CASSSSGVGPGYTF. The J gene is TRBJ1-2, the V gene TRBV7-9; D might be TRBD1 (6 bases). Per germline, CDR1 SEHNR and CDR2 FQNEAQ (reference sequence). CDR3 length equals 14 residues. Trimming took off 4 bases at V and 8 bases at J, with 17 bases between the two ends. Based on the CDR3 plus reference TRBV7-9 and TRBJ1-2, the full variable domain is DTGVSQNPRHKITKRGQNVTFRCDPISEHNRLYWYRQTLGQGPEFLTYFQNEAQLEKSRLLSDRFSAERPKGSFSTLEIQRTEQGDSAMYLCASSSSGVGPGYTFGSGTRLTVV.

The chain employs TRBV9 and TRBJ2-1; 9 bases align to TRBD2. Germline-derived CDR1 and CDR2 are SGDLS and YYNGEE. V was clipped by 7 bases and J by 6 bases; unmatched bases: 5. This CDR3 spans 13 amino acids. The chain's CDR3 is CASGLAGTNEQFF. DNA of the CDR3: TGTGCCAGCGGGCTAGCGGGAACCAATGAGCAGTTCTTC.

In DNA, the CDR3 is TGTGCCAGTAGTAAAGCAGGCATGAACACTGAAGCTTTCTTT. Translation: CASSKAGMNTEAFF. The rearrangement joins TRBV19 to TRBJ1-1; no reliable D call. Germline V gene lookup returns CDR1 LNHDA and CDR2 SQIVND (reference sequence). The CDR3 loop spans 14 amino acids. V was cut by 4 bases and J by 0 bases, with 9 bases left in between.

This chain connects TRBV9 to TRBJ1-2; D is possibly TRBD1 (5 bases). CDR3 length equals 14 residues. Germline-derived CDR1 and CDR2 are SGDLS and YYNGEE. Trimming removed 0 bases from V and 8 bases from J, with 14 bases in between. The CDR3 sequence: CASSVVDSRIGYTF. In DNA form, the CDR3 reads TGTGCCAGCAGCGTAGTAGACAGTAGAATCGGCTACACCTTC.

The V call is TRBV7-2, the J call TRBJ2-7, with 10 positions matching TRBD2. The CDR3 runs to 15 residues. Germline CDR1 and CDR2: SGHTA and FQGNSA. Unmatched junction bases numbered 3, after V lost 1 base and J lost 3 bases. CDR3 sequence: CASSLEAGGFYEQYF. CDR3 sequence (DNA): TGTGCCAGCAGCTTAGAAGCGGGAGGGTTCTACGAGCAGTACTTC. Drawing the rest from reference TRBV7-2 and TRBJ2-7, the complete variable domain is GAGVSQSPSNKVTEKGKDVELRCDPISGHTALYWYRQSLGQGLEFLIYFQGNSAPDKSGLPSDRFSAERTGGSVSTLTIQRTQQEDSAVYLCASSLEAGGFYEQYFGPGTRLTVT.

The chain links TRBV25-1 to TRBJ2-7; maybe TRBD1 (5 bases). Germline CDR1 reads MGHDK; CDR2 reads SYGVNS. The V and J ends lost 5 bases and 3 bases respectively, with 14 bases between them. The CDR3 totals 14 residues. The CDR3 sequence: CASSPYGQIYEQYF. In nucleotides, the CDR3 is TGTGCCAGCAGTCCCTACGGACAAATCTACGAGCAGTACTTC.

CDR3 in amino acids: CASSPIGLAGGDTQYF. Written as DNA, the CDR3 is TGTGCCAGCTCCCCTATAGGACTAGCGGGAGGAGATACGCAGTATTTT. The chain recombines TRBV18 with TRBJ2-3, with 14 bases lining up with TRBD2. The germline V gene encodes CDR1 KGHSH and CDR2 LQKENI. V was clipped by 6 bases and J by 5 bases; unmatched bases: 7. The CDR3 has 16 amino acids.

The J gene is TRBJ1-3, the V gene TRBV4-3; 8 nucleotides agree with TRBD1. In germline, CDR1 is LGHNA, CDR2 YSLEER. J gave up 0 bases and V 4 bases, and 5 bases lay outside the gene matches. The CDR3 loop spans 16 amino acids. The DNA of the CDR3 is TGCGCCAGCAGCCCGGGACAGGTTTACTCTGGAAACACCATATATTTT. As protein: CASSPGQVYSGNTIYF.

The genes are TRBV6-6 and TRBJ2-7; TRBD2 aligns across 8 bases. The V gene end was trimmed by 5 bases and the J gene end by 2 bases; junction bases not matched to a gene: 8. The CDR3 length is 15 residues. Per the germline V gene, CDR1 is MNHNY and CDR2 is SVGAGI (reference sequence). CDR3 sequence reads: CASSGSGSNAYEQYF. CDR3 in DNA: TGTGCCAGCAGTGGGAGCGGGAGTAACGCCTACGAGCAGTACTTC.

This clone was seen once. The J gene is TRBJ2-3, the V gene TRBV6-4; a possible D gene is TRBD2 (6 bases). Per germline, CDR1 MRHNA and CDR2 SNTAGT. The CDR3 sequence is 14 residues long. V lost 4 bases and J 0 bases, leaving 8 bases between the germline ends. The CDR3 here is CASSAGTSTDTQYF. In nucleotides, the CDR3 is TGTGCCAGCAGTGCCGGGACTAGCACAGATACGCAGTATTTT.

This clone was counted a single time. This sequence joins TRBV11-2 and TRBJ2-7, with TRBD1 matching over 9 bases. Germline CDR1 is SGHAT and CDR2 is FQNNGV. The CDR3 sequence is 16 residues long. Trimming cost V 3 bases and J 3 bases; bases outside gene matches: 9. The CDR3 nucleotides read TGTGCCAGCAGCTTCAGCCCGGGACAGGGAATCTACGAGCAGTACTTC. Translating it yields CASSFSPGQGIYEQYF.

This clone was counted a single time. The J gene is TRBJ1-5, the V gene TRBV7-3; 7 bases are shared with TRBD1. Germline assignment: CDR1 SGHTA and CDR2 FQGTGA. CDR3 size: 15 residues. J was trimmed by 0 bases and V by 5 bases; bases with no gene match: 4. The CDR3 loop is CASSQGEDSNQPQHF. The CDR3 DNA sequence: TGTGCCAGCAGCCAGGGGGAAGATAGCAATCAGCCCCAGCATTTT. The entire variable domain, with the rest obtained from reference TRBV7-3 and TRBJ1-5, is as follows: GAGVSQTPSNKVTEKGKYVELRCDPISGHTALYWYRQSLGQGPEFLIYFQGTGAADDSGLPNDRFFAVRPEGSVSTLKIQRTERGDSAVYLCASSQGEDSNQPQHFGDGTRLSIL.